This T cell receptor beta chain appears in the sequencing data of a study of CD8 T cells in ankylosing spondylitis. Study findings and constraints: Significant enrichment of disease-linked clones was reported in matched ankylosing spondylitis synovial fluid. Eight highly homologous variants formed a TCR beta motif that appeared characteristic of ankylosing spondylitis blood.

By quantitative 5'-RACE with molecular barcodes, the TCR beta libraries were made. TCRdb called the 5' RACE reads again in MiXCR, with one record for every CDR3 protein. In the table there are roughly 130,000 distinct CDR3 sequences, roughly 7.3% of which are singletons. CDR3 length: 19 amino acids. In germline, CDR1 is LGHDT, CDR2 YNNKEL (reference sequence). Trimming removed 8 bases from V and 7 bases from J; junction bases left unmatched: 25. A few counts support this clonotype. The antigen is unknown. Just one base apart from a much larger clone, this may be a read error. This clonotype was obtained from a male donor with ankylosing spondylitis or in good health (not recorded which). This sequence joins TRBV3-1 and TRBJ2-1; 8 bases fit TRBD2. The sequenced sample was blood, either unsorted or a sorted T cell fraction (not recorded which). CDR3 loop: CASCSTRGRVTSAGNEQFF. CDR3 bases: TGTGCCAGCTGCTCAACACGGGGCAGGGTGACTAGCGCCGGGAATGAGCAGTTCTTC.